Presented here are 25 T cell receptor beta chains from one specimen sequenced in a study of T cells in Graves' hyperthyroidism and ophthalmopathy. The CDR3 regions of TCR beta were amplified from RNA transcripts. First-round RT-PCR of the TCR CDR3 relied on the HTBI primer set. TCRdb passed the multiplex PCR reads through MiXCR, listing each CDR3 protein once. The table lists about 640,000 distinct CDR3 sequences, about 15% of them singletons. Sequencing was done on a sample of blood. Source of these receptors: a woman aged 45-65 years with Graves' ophthalmopathy.

Many counts were recorded for this clonotype. The chain has TRBV10-3 and TRBJ1-1, with D unresolved. V lost 4 bases to trimming and J lost 1 base, with 7 bases between them. This CDR3 contains 13 residues. Germline CDR1 and CDR2: ENHRY and SYGVKD. CDR3: CAISGRGNTEAFF. The CDR3 DNA reads TGTGCCATCAGTGGACGAGGGAACACTGAAGCTTTCTTT.

This clonotype showed up many times. The rearrangement joins TRBV9 to TRBJ2-7, with 7 positions matching TRBD1. The CDR3 runs to 17 residues. After removal of 3 bases from V and 2 bases from J, the junction contained 14 bases not matched to a gene. From germline, CDR1 is SGDLS and CDR2 YYNGEE. For the CDR3, the DNA is TGTGCCAGCAGCGCTGACGAAGGGGGCGCGAGGCCCTACGAGCAGTACTTC. This encodes CASSADEGGARPYEQYF.

This clonotype was found many times. This chain uses TRBV7-2 with TRBJ2-5; 14 bases are a match to TRBD2. CDR1 and CDR2 from the germline V gene are SGHTA and FQGNSA. Unmatched junction bases numbered 10, after V lost 6 bases and J lost 4 bases. This CDR3 is built from 17 residues. For the CDR3, the DNA is TGTGCCAGCAGAAAGGGGACTAGCGGGAGAGTGGGAGAGACCCAGTACTTC. This gives the protein CASRKGTSGRVGETQYF.

The chain carries TRBV24-1 and TRBJ1-6, with D perhaps TRBD1 (5 bases). CDR3 size: 15 residues. Trimming cost V 0 bases and J 14 bases, with 16 bases left between them. Germline V gene data show CDR1 as KGHDR and CDR2 as SFDVKD. DNA for the CDR3: TGTGCCACCAGTGATTTGAATACAGGTGTGGGAACCCTCCACTTT. Its translation is CATSDLNTGVGTLHF.

This clonotype was detected ten times or more. The genes are TRBV6-1 and TRBJ1-1; the D gene is possibly TRBD1 (5 bases). With 5 bases removed from V and 11 bases from J, the gap between germline ends came to 18 bases. CDR3 length: 13 residues. Germline lookup yields CDR1 MNHNS and CDR2 SASEGT. For the CDR3, the DNA is TGTGCCAGCAGTCACCACTCAGGAGGGGAGGCTTTCTTT. Its translation: CASSHHSGGEAFF.

Comment on this clonotype: Possible read error: a much larger clone is one base away. The V call is TRBV12-3 or TRBV12-4, the J call TRBJ2-7, with 8 bases that match TRBD2. The CDR3 has 14 amino acids. The V and J ends lost 6 bases and 5 bases, in that order; junction bases with no gene match: 9. CDR3 protein: CASRAGTRGDEQYF. As DNA, the CDR3 is TGTGCCAGCAGGGCCGGGACTAGAGGCGACGAGCAGTACTTC.

There are a few counts of this clonotype. The chain combines TRBV5-1 with TRBJ2-2; TRBD1 aligns across 9 bases. The CDR3 covers 15 residues. Germline lookup yields CDR1 SGHRS and CDR2 YFSETQ. V dropped 6 bases and J dropped 4; count of bases not matched to a gene: 7. This CDR3 reads CASTRVTGGTGELFF. The CDR3 DNA is TGCGCCAGCACCCGGGTGACAGGGGGCACCGGGGAGCTGTTTTTT.

Notes on this clonotype: The junction shows a germline mismatch at one end, possibly a read error. The chain couples TRBV11-3 to TRBJ2-3, with D hard to call. The germline gives CDR1 SGHNT, CDR2 YENEEA. The CDR3 spans 15 residues. This CDR3 is CASGLTQSSTDTQYF. The CDR3 region has the DNA TGTGCCAGCGGCTTAACACAGTCTAGCACAGATACGCAGTATTTT.

In its sample, this clonotype was seen many times. The V gene is TRBV7-8, the J gene TRBJ2-1; D remains ambiguous. Germline V lookup: CDR1 SGHVS, CDR2 FQNEAQ. Trimming pared 4 bases from V and 10 bases from J, leaving 17 bases between. The CDR3 is made up of 14 amino acids. CDR3 residues: CASSYRPSVGEQFF. DNA of the CDR3: TGTGCCAGCAGCTACCGGCCGTCAGTTGGGGAGCAGTTCTTC.

There are many counts of this clonotype. The chain links TRBV7-2 to TRBJ2-1; 8 bases line up with TRBD2. The trim removed 5 bases at V and 3 bases at J, leaving 18 bases unmatched. The CDR3 sequence is 19 residues long. CDR1 is SGHTA and CDR2 is FQGNSA in the germline V gene. CDR3 nucleotides: TGTGCCAGCAGCCCCCGACAGCGGGAGAATTATGTGAGCTACAATGAGCAGTTCTTC. The encoded protein is CASSPRQRENYVSYNEQFF.

Comments on this clonotype: This clone may be a read error of a much larger clone one base away. This chain joins TRBV28 and TRBJ2-2; TRBD2 aligns across 9 bases. V was clipped by 6 bases and J by 4 bases; unmatched bases: 6. The V gene's germline CDR1 is MDHEN and CDR2 SYDVKM. The CDR3 length is 15 residues. CDR3 region: CASSRTSESTGELFF. The CDR3 DNA is TGTGCCAGCAGCCGGACTAGCGAGAGCACCGGGGAGCTGTTTTTT.

Points on this clonotype: This may stem from a read error, because a much larger clone lies one nucleotide away. The chain combines TRBV2 with TRBJ1-5; D might be TRBD1 (6 bases). The CDR3 runs 15 residues. V shed 4 bases and J shed 0 bases, with 10 bases lying between them. The germline V gene has CDR1 SNHLY and CDR2 FYNNEI. CDR3 sequence (DNA): TGTGCCAGCAGTGTTATAGGGGGTAGCAATCAGCCCCAGCATTTT. Translated, it gives CASSVIGGSNQPQHF.

This clonotype was picked up many times. The rearrangement links TRBV7-9 to TRBJ1-5, with D tentatively TRBD1 (5 bases). V was clipped by 2 bases and J by 4 bases, with 12 bases between them. Per germline, CDR1 SEHNR and CDR2 FQNEAQ (reference sequence). The CDR3 totals 15 residues. The CDR3 DNA is TGTGCCAGCAGCTTACTATGGGGGGGGAATCAGCCCCAGCATTTT. It is translated as CASSLLWGGNQPQHF.

This clonotype was seen a handful of times. The CDR3 region has the DNA TGTGCCAGCAGCTTAGAGTCTAGGGAGGGCAATGAGCAGTTCTTC. It translates to CASSLESREGNEQFF. The chain recombines TRBV7-9 with TRBJ2-1, with 7 bases lining up with TRBD2. V trimming: 1 base; J trimming: 6 bases; junction bases outside the gene matches: 6. The CDR3 runs to 15 residues. CDR1 SEHNR and CDR2 FQNEAQ come from the germline V gene (reference sequence).

V gene TRBV19 combines with J gene TRBJ2-4; D tentatively reads TRBD1 or TRBD2 (6 bases each). CDR3 length: 16 amino acids. Looked up from germline, CDR1 is LNHDA and CDR2 is SQIVND (reference sequence). The V end was cut by 1 base, the J end by 10 bases, with 20 bases between. CDR3 in amino acids: CASSIVGRGLKFIQYF. The CDR3 DNA sequence: TGTGCCAGTAGTATAGTAGGTCGGGGGCTGAAATTTATTCAGTACTTC.

Many counts were recorded for this clonotype. The CDR3 DNA follows: TGTGCCAGCAGTTTTTCCTGGCGGGAGACCACCGGGGAGCTGTTTTTT. Translation gives CASSFSWRETTGELFF. The V call is TRBV12-3 or TRBV12-4, the J call TRBJ2-2, with 7 bases fitting TRBD2. This CDR3 has 16 residues. V lost 3 bases, J lost 4 bases, and 8 bases stayed unmatched.

This clonotype was recorded many times. The rearrangement joins TRBV28 to TRBJ2-3, with unresolved D. The germline V gene encodes CDR1 MDHEN and CDR2 SYDVKM. The length of the CDR3 is 15 residues. V was cut by 6 bases and J by 2 bases, with 15 bases left in between. CDR3: CASSPWGHNTDTQYF. The CDR3 DNA sequence: TGTGCCAGCAGCCCTTGGGGTCACAACACAGATACGCAGTATTTT.

This clonotype has ten or more counts. This CDR3 is missing its conserved last phenylalanine or tryptophan, likely due to a read error. CDR3: CAWRTGGPNEQYL. The CDR3 bases are TGTGCCTGGAGGACAGGGGGCCCAAACGAGCAGTACCTC. This chain uses TRBV30 with TRBJ2-7, with TRBD1 identical over 10 bases. The ends lost 3 bases at V and 5 bases at J; junction bases unmatched: 4. The CDR3 covers 13 residues. Germline CDR1 and CDR2: GTSNPN and SVGIG (reference sequence).

The sample holds many counts of this clonotype. This sequence joins TRBV6-8 and TRBJ2-3; D is perhaps TRBD2 (6 bases). The CDR3 has 21 residues. Trimming took 0 bases from V and 6 from J, leaving 31 bases between them. The germline V gene encodes CDR1 MNHGY and CDR2 SAAAGT. In DNA form, the CDR3 reads TGTGCCAGCAGTTACTCGATCGGGTCGAGTCAGTGCCGGGAGAGGTCTGATACGCAGTATTTT. Translating gives CASSYSIGSSQCRERSDTQYF.

This clonotype was seen many times. V gene TRBV5-1 combines with J gene TRBJ2-3; D not resolved. V was cut by 7 bases and J by 2 bases, with 14 bases left in between. The CDR3 runs to 14 residues. Germline CDR1 is SGHRS and CDR2 is YFSETQ. CDR3 region: CASAATRTTDTQYF. The CDR3 nucleotides are TGCGCCAGCGCCGCCACTCGGACCACAGATACGCAGTATTTT.

V is TRBV19 and J is TRBJ1-6, with D maybe TRBD1 (6 bases). Germline CDR1 LNHDA, CDR2 SQIVND (reference sequence). The CDR3 has 18 amino acids. V gave up 10 bases and J gave up 0 bases, with 22 bases separating them. Written as DNA, the CDR3 is TGTGCCACCGGACAGTCCCGTCCGGGGGGCTCCTATAATTCACCCCTCCACTTT. Translating it yields CATGQSRPGGSYNSPLHF.

This clonotype has ten or more counts. The chain uses TRBV29-1 and TRBJ1-4; 11 nucleotides match TRBD1. Unmatched junction bases numbered 5, after V lost 4 bases and J lost 7 bases. Germline CDR1 is SQVTM and CDR2 is ANQGSEA. The CDR3 is 14 residues long. CDR3 protein: CSVADRGRLEKLFF. The CDR3, as DNA: TGCAGCGTTGCGGACAGGGGGCGCCTTGAAAAACTGTTTTTT.

This clonotype was counted at least ten times. This chain links TRBV6-1 with TRBJ2-7; 13 nucleotides match TRBD2. Trimming cost V 5 bases and J 1 base; bases outside gene matches: 14. CDR1 and CDR2 from the germline V gene are MNHNS and SASEGT. The CDR3 is 19 amino acids. The CDR3 region is CASSSTAGTSGIRSYEQYF. The CDR3 DNA follows: TGTGCCAGCAGTTCGACGGCCGGGACTAGCGGGATACGTTCCTACGAGCAGTACTTC.

This clonotype was counted many times. The chain couples TRBV20-1 to TRBJ2-7; 10 bases line up with TRBD1. V lost 5 bases and J lost 5; bases outside the gene matches: 6. The CDR3 runs to 13 residues. The germline V gene encodes CDR1 DFQATT and CDR2 SNEGSKA (reference sequence). The CDR3 loop reads CSARQGALDEQYF. The DNA for the CDR3 is TGCAGTGCTCGACAGGGGGCCTTGGACGAGCAGTACTTC.

A few counts support this clonotype. This rearrangement joins TRBV4-3 to TRBJ2-7; TRBD1 aligns across 10 bases. Germline V gene sequence: CDR1 LGHNA, CDR2 YSLEER. The CDR3 is 20 amino acids. The V gene end was trimmed by 0 bases and the J gene end by 0 bases; junction bases not matched to a gene: 14. This chain's CDR3 is CASSQDKGGGQGVHSYEQYF. The CDR3 DNA reads as TGCGCCAGCAGCCAAGATAAAGGGGGTGGACAGGGGGTGCACTCCTACGAGCAGTACTTC.